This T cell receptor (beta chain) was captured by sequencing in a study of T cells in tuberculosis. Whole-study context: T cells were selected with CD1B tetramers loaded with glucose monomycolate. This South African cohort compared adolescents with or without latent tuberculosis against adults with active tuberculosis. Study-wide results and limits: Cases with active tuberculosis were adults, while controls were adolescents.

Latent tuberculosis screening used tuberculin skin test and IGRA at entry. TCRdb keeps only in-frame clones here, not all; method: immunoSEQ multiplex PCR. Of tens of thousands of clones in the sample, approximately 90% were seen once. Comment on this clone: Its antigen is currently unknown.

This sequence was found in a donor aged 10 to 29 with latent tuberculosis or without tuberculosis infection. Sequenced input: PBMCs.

In DNA form, the CDR3 reads TGTGCCAACCCGACAGGGTCCTATGGCTACACCTTC. Translated, it gives CANPTGSYGYTF. V usage is TRBV21-1 and J usage is TRBJ1-2; the DNA was not used to check the table's D call, TRBD1. TRBV21-1 is labeled a pseudogene. The CDR3 covers 12 residues.